This TCR beta chain was documented in a study of blood T cell repertoires in COVID-19 (dated by TCRdb to the early 2020s). Regarding the research as a whole: Collaborator samples came from the United States, Italy and Spain and covered acute and convalescent phases of COVID-19. The material from the prospective study consisted of cDNA or gDNA derived from T cells, B-cell-depleted T cells, or PBMCs. Subjects who had been exposed to COVID-19, were actively infected with it, or had recovered from it provided the deeply sampled blood TCRbeta repertoires that made up the dataset. The repertoires were released in a freely available public database intended as a resource for research on the immune response to SARS-CoV-2. The samples were drawn from the first 160 participants of the ongoing ImmuneRACE study and from over 950 subjects provided by 6 global collaborators. Sample metadata almost always included a de-identified subject ID, COVID-19 status, age in years and sex. Where HLA class I and class II types were available, the types were taken from metadata supplied by the sample provider, not from assay-based typing.

Findings and caveats that apply to the study as a whole: The quantity of clinical and demographic metadata differed by source and by participant and was supplied without curation.

A second Seattle source provided samples from volunteer blood donors who had recovered from COVID-19. Each collaborating institution followed its own protocols to collect whole blood in K2EDTA tubes. For TCRbeta analysis, collaborator samples were shipped as frozen whole blood, as isolated PBMCs, or as DNA extracted from either sample type. The CDR1 and CDR2 encoded by the germline V gene are SGHTA and FQGNSA. Trimming removed 5 bases from V and 3 bases from J; the gene matches leave 14 bases unexplained. The CDR3, cysteine through phenylalanine, is 17 amino acids long. Only CDR3 DNA is held: 51 bases, read in frame from base 1. The immunoSEQ Assay, a bias-controlled multiplex PCR, was used to amplify TCRbeta CDR3 regions from genomic DNA. The original methods were these. Nucleated cell counts per sample were estimated from amplification of reference gene primers within the assay. To quantify the absolute abundance of each unique TCRbeta CDR3 rearrangement, sequence reads were collapsed and filtered. Productive Simpson clonality was computed per sample as the square root of Simpson's diversity index over productive rearrangements. Sourced from immuneACCESS, this table was stored by TCRdb with only in-frame sequences that have V and J called. A share of the clones is absent; for the studies checked, an unresolved V gene accounts for under half, and the remainder has no known explanation. D and trimming were read from the DNA, whereas the V and J calls and clone size are those reported in that table. The table for this sample lists about 150,000 clones; around nine tenths of them were counted only once. Roughly 2% of the sample goes to the ten largest clones.

On this clone: It has no known antigen specificity. It has no much larger one-base neighbor in the sample; base qualities were not kept.

The receptor chain draws on TRBV7-2 and TRBJ2-7; 9 nucleotides in the junction match TRBD2. The sample comprised peripheral blood. The sequence was obtained from a man aged 50 to 60 who had recovered from COVID-19. The CDR3 protein sequence reads: CASSPHPSSGTRYEQYF. The sequence in DNA is TGTGCCAGCAGCCCGCACCCTTCTAGCGGGACTCGCTACGAGCAGTACTTC.